This T cell receptor beta chain was sequenced for a study of regulatory T cells in long-lasting Graves disease. Time point defined: newly diagnosed GD, antithyroid drugs for less than 3 months. There was RNA extracted from PBMCs, and the TCR library was made from it. The CDR3 covers 11 residues. Germline-derived CDR1 and CDR2 are SGHNT and YYREEE (reference sequence). V was pared by 6 bases and J by 7 bases, with 10 bases between. Researchers made TCR beta libraries by using iRepertoire HTBI primers and running Arm-PCR on CDR3 regions. TCRdb fed the multiplex PCR reads into MiXCR, producing one record per CDR3 protein. The sample carries roughly 420,000 distinct CDR3 sequences, roughly 15% recorded once.

Sequencing used peripheral blood mononuclear cells (PBMCs), obtained at new diagnosis, from a patient treated with antithyroid drugs. V and J are TRBV5-4 and TRBJ1-2, with TRBD1 as a possible D gene (5 bases). This receptor was taken from a female donor with Graves disease. This chain's CDR3 is CASTNGGGYTF. Written as DNA, the CDR3 is TGTGCCAGCACCAACGGGGGTGGCTACACCTTC.